Below are 21 T cell receptor beta chains sequenced from a single sample in a study of Graves' ophthalmopathy and Graves' hyperthyroidism. RNA transcripts were the source from which TCR beta CDR3 regions were amplified. First-round RT-PCR used HTBI primers; second-round multiplex PCR followed. TCRdb re-derived calls from the multiplex PCR reads in MiXCR, one entry per CDR3 protein. Of some 390,000 distinct CDR3 sequences in the sample, approximately 16% were seen once. What was sequenced was peripheral blood. The receptors shown here come from a woman aged 18-30 years with Graves' ophthalmopathy.

At least ten counts were recorded for this clonotype. This chain uses TRBV28 with TRBJ1-5; weak D call: TRBD1 (5 bases). The V gene lost 3 bases and the J gene lost 1 base, with 13 bases spanning the gap. Germline lookup yields CDR1 MDHEN and CDR2 SYDVKM. The CDR3 totals 16 residues. The CDR3 region is CASSFRGLPSNQPQHF. CDR3 in DNA: TGTGCCAGCAGTTTTAGGGGACTTCCGAGCAATCAGCCCCAGCATTTT.

There are many counts of this clonotype. V and J are TRBV5-1 and TRBJ1-1, with TRBD1 identical over 7 bases. The CDR3 covers 15 residues. Germline lookup yields CDR1 SGHRS and CDR2 YFSETQ. J gave up 3 bases and V 0 bases, and 5 bases lay outside the gene matches. The CDR3 coding sequence is TGCGCCAGCAGCTTGGCTACGACAGGGTACACTGAAGCTTTCTTT. Amino acids: CASSLATTGYTEAFF.

Ten or more counts support this clonotype. The chain has TRBV6-2 or TRBV6-3 and TRBJ1-2; no clear D. V was cut by 1 base and J by 1 base, with 10 bases left in between. CDR3 length equals 15 residues. Germline CDR1 is MNHEY and CDR2 is SVGEGT. The CDR3 nucleotides are TGTGCCAGCAGTTACTTGCCGGACGGTAACTATGGCTACACCTTC. Residues: CASSYLPDGNYGYTF.

This clonotype was seen repeatedly, ten times or more. In DNA, the CDR3 is TGTGCCAGCAGTTGGGGACGGGGAAACACTGAAGCTTTCTTT. Protein sequence: CASSWGRGNTEAFF. The chain combines TRBV6-5 with TRBJ1-1; D possibly corresponds to TRBD1 (5 bases). Trimming removed 4 bases from V and 2 bases from J, with 11 bases in between. The CDR3 contains 14 residues. Germline V gene sequence: CDR1 MNHEY, CDR2 SVGAGI.

This chain links TRBV20-1 with TRBJ1-2; D is unresolved. The CDR3 consists of 13 residues. V was shortened by 3 bases and J by 5 bases, with 13 bases between the two germline ends. Germline values: CDR1 DFQATT, CDR2 SNEGSKA (reference sequence). Here the CDR3 reads CSASPRIGYGYTF. CDR3 DNA: TGCAGTGCTAGCCCCAGGATTGGTTATGGCTACACCTTC.

The V call is TRBV28, the J call TRBJ2-6; 7 bases map to TRBD1. This CDR3 has 16 residues. Losses at the gene ends were 5 bases for V and 0 bases for J; bases not matched to a gene: 4. Germline assignment: CDR1 MDHEN and CDR2 SYDVKM. The CDR3: CASSISGGSGANVLTF. The CDR3 DNA sequence: TGTGCCAGCAGTATCTCAGGGGGCTCTGGGGCCAACGTCCTGACTTTC.

This clonotype was picked up many times. The gene calls are TRBV20-1 and TRBJ2-7; 8 nucleotides match TRBD2. The CDR3 has 14 residues. V lost 2 bases to trimming and J lost 2 bases; unmatched junction nucleotides: 5. Germline assignment: CDR1 DFQATT and CDR2 SNEGSKA (reference sequence). The CDR3 nucleotides read TGCAGTGCTAGACTAGACGGGAGGGCCTACGAGCAGTACTTC. This encodes CSARLDGRAYEQYF.

The CDR3 loop is CASSLDGGQNYEQYF. CDR3 nucleotides: TGTGCCAGCAGCTTAGATGGGGGACAGAACTACGAGCAGTACTTC. The rearrangement joins TRBV11-2 to TRBJ2-7; 7 bases are shared with TRBD1. V gave up 0 bases and J gave up 3 bases; unmatched junction bases: 5. Germline V gives CDR1 SGHAT, CDR2 FQNNGV. The CDR3 sequence is 15 residues long.

At least ten counts were recorded for this clonotype. The chain recombines TRBV12-3 or TRBV12-4 with TRBJ2-5; D ambiguous. The V and J ends lost 5 bases and 5 bases respectively, with 18 bases between them. CDR3 size: 15 residues. The CDR3 coding sequence is TGTGCCAGCAGTCGCGACGGGCCCTTAGGGGAGACCCAGTACTTC. This gives the protein CASSRDGPLGETQYF.

Worth noting for this clonotype: With a much larger clone just one base away, this may be a read error. V gene TRBV12-3 or TRBV12-4 combines with J gene TRBJ1-5, with a weak D call TRBD1 (6 bases). The CDR3 is 17 residues long. Trimming left V 9 bases short and J 4 bases short, with 25 bases between. DNA for the CDR3: TGTGCCAGAAGTCTAGGGGGGGGGGGGATGATGAATCAGCCCCAGCATTTT. Its protein is CARSLGGGGMMNQPQHF.

The genes are TRBV12-3 or TRBV12-4 and TRBJ2-7; D is unresolved. V was cut by 5 bases and J by 1 base, with 18 bases left in between. The CDR3 sequence is 16 residues long. CDR3 nucleotides: TGTGCCAGCAGTCCATCCGGTCGGACCAAGTCCTACGAGCAGTACTTC. It yields the protein CASSPSGRTKSYEQYF.

This clonotype was seen ten or more times. The gene calls are TRBV28 and TRBJ1-5; D may be TRBD1 (5 bases). Trimming removed 3 bases at V and 5 bases at J, with 8 bases between. Germline CDR1 MDHEN, CDR2 SYDVKM. CDR3 length equals 13 residues. CDR3 amino acids: CASSFVGDQPQHF. The DNA for the CDR3 is TGTGCCAGCAGTTTTGTAGGGGATCAGCCCCAGCATTTT.

This clonotype was seen repeatedly, ten times or more. One end of the junction is discordant with germline, which a read error may explain. This chain uses TRBV6-1 with TRBJ1-5; tentatively, D is TRBD1 (5 bases). Germline CDR1 MNHNS, CDR2 SASEGT. The CDR3 extends over 15 amino acids. The CDR3 sequence: CASREGKGERQPQHF. CDR3 nucleotides: TGTGCCAGCAGAGAAGGAAAAGGGGAAAGGCAGCCCCAGCATTTT.

This clonotype was counted ten times or more. V gene TRBV6-2 or TRBV6-3 combines with J gene TRBJ1-6; 8 bases are a match to TRBD1. CDR3 length: 18 residues. Germline assignment: CDR1 MNHEY and CDR2 SVGEGT. V was pared by 4 bases and J by 15 bases, with 23 bases of the junction left unmatched. CDR3 nucleotide sequence: TGTGCCAGCAGTTCCCCAAACCCTCCGGGACAGGCAATACTTCACCTCCACTTT. Amino acid sequence: CASSSPNPPGQAILHLHF.

The sample holds many counts of this clonotype. The chain uses TRBV12-3 or TRBV12-4 and TRBJ2-5, with TRBD2 as a possible D gene (6 bases). The V and J ends lost 7 bases and 2 bases respectively, with 23 bases between them. The CDR3 sequence is 17 residues long. CDR3 amino acids: CASTKYRLEGRQETQYF. CDR3 bases: TGTGCCAGCACCAAATACCGCCTTGAGGGGAGGCAAGAGACCCAGTACTTC.

This clonotype showed up many times. The chain has TRBV29-1 and TRBJ2-2; weak D call: TRBD1 (5 bases). The germline gives CDR1 SQVTM, CDR2 ANQGSEA. Trimming pared 2 bases from V and 13 bases from J, leaving 11 bases between. The CDR3 totals 11 residues. CDR3 nucleotide sequence: TGCAGCGTTGAATGGGGCCCGAGGCTGTTTTTT. This translates into CSVEWGPRLFF.

The sample holds many counts of this clonotype. V and J are TRBV5-5 and TRBJ2-5; D unresolved. V gave up 2 bases and J gave up 3 bases, with 11 bases separating them. Germline V gene sequence: CDR1 SGHKS, CDR2 YYEKEE (reference sequence). This CDR3 has 14 residues. The CDR3, as DNA: TGTGCCAGCAGCTTTTCGAGAGGCAAAGAGACCCAGTACTTC. It is translated as CASSFSRGKETQYF. Supplemented by reference TRBV5-5 and TRBJ2-5, the full variable domain reads DAGVTQSPTHLIKTRGQQVTLRCSPISGHKSVSWYQQVLGQGPQFIFQYYEKEERGRGNFPDRFSARQFPNYSSELNVNALLLGDSALYLCASSFSRGKETQYFGPGTRLLVL.

This clonotype was counted many times. The rearrangement uses TRBV27 and TRBJ2-5; tentatively, D is TRBD2 (7 bases). V lost 11 bases and J lost 5, with 27 bases in between. The CDR3 consists of 16 residues. The germline V gene has CDR1 MNHEY and CDR2 SMNVEV (reference sequence). CDR3 DNA sequence: TGTGCCTCGGGGGGCGCGAGAGTGGGGGGGCGGGAGACCCAGTACTTC. Amino acids: CASGGARVGGRETQYF.

The sample holds many counts of this clonotype. The V gene is TRBV13, the J gene TRBJ2-5; 11 bases align to TRBD1. Germline CDR1 and CDR2: PRHDT and FYEKMQ (reference sequence). Losses at the gene ends were 6 bases for V and 1 base for J; bases not matched to a gene: 10. The CDR3 runs 17 residues. The CDR3 protein is CASRLGPGQGGQETQYF. The CDR3 nucleotides read TGTGCCAGCAGACTGGGACCGGGACAGGGGGGCCAAGAGACCCAGTACTTC.

This clonotype was detected ten times or more. The gene calls are TRBV5-1 and TRBJ2-4; D possibly matches TRBD1 or TRBD2 (5 bases each). Between the trimmed V and J ends, which lost 0 bases and 1 base, there was a span of 11 bases. This CDR3 is 16 amino acids long. Per germline, CDR1 SGHRS and CDR2 YFSETQ. The CDR3 loop is CASSLEKGTAKNIQYF. The DNA for the CDR3 is TGCGCCAGCAGCTTGGAGAAAGGGACGGCCAAAAACATTCAGTACTTC.

This clonotype was recorded at least ten times. The chain is built from TRBV20-1 and TRBJ2-2; D tentatively fits TRBD1 or TRBD2 (5 bases each). The CDR3 consists of 11 residues. Trimming left V 5 bases short and J 8 bases short, with 9 bases between. Germline CDR1 DFQATT, CDR2 SNEGSKA (reference sequence). The CDR3, as DNA: TGCAGTGCTCTGGGGGTAGGGGAGCTGTTTTTT. Protein product: CSALGVGELFF.